This is a list of T cell receptor beta chains from one sample in a study of shared clonotypes between healthy human individuals. Clones were sequenced by immunoSEQ multiplex PCR, and TCRdb holds only the in-frame ones, with some missing. The sample lists roughly 1 million clones; approximately 80% were seen once. The sequenced material came from memory CD4+ T cells from PBMCs. All receptors come from a man between 18 and 29 years old in good health. Some clones in this sample may be carry-over from other donors' samples. Each CDR3 is given with its conserved first and last residue. A D gene is named only where the DNA matches it firmly. Clone size, where shown, is once, few, many, or a class for clones that have expanded.

NA	TRBD1	TRBJ1-2	TRBV28	TGTGCCAGCAGTTCCTACCGGGACAGCTATGGCTACACCTTC	CASSSYRDSYGYTF
NA	NA	TRBJ1-1	TRBV29-1	TGCAGCGTTGAAGAGCGTGGGAAGAACACTGAAGCTTTCTTT	CSVEERGKNTEAFF
NA	NA	TRBJ1-4	TRBV19	TGTGCCAGTAGTCTCACGGGGGCCCCTCTGGAAAAACTGTTTTTT	CASSLTGAPLEKLFF
NA	NA	TRBJ2-1	TRBV19	TGTGCCAGTAGTTCTACCCGACATAAGAGCTCCTACAATGAGCAGTTCTTC	CASSSTRHKSSYNEQFF
NA	TRBD2	TRBJ2-7	TRBV28	TGTGCCAGCAGTTTAAGGCTAGCGGGAGATAGTGACTACGAGCAGTACTTC	CASSLRLAGDSDYEQYF
NA	NA	TRBJ2-7	TRBV6-6	TGTGCCAGCAGTTACCCCGACATGGGGTTGAGAGAGCAGTACTTC	CASSYPDMGLREQYF
NA	TRBD1	TRBJ2-7	TRBV28	TGTGCCAGCAGTTCAGGGACAGCTCACTCCTACGAGCAGTACTTC	CASSSGTAHSYEQYF
once	NA	TRBJ2-3	TRBV27	TGTGCCAGCAGTTTAACCGACCAGTTCCTAGCTGCAGATACGCAGTATTTT	CASSLTDQFLAADTQYF
many	NA	TRBJ2-7	TRBV5-1	TGCGCCAGCAGCTTATTCTATCGCTACGAGCAGTACTTC	CASSLFYRYEQYF
NA	TRBD2	TRBJ2-5	TRBV7-2	TGTGCCAGCAGCCTCCGGGGGGTAGAGACCCAGTACTTC	CASSLRGVETQYF
NA	NA	TRBJ2-1	TRBV6-1	TGTGCCAGCAGTGATCGTTACAATGAGCAGTTCTTC	CASSDRYNEQFF
NA	NA	TRBJ2-7	TRBV7-8	TGTGCCAGCAGCTTGGGGACCCACGAGCAGTACTTC	CASSLGTHEQYF
NA	TRBD1	TRBJ1-2	TRBV28	TGTGCCAGCGGATCCGGGACAGGGGCGCGGGATGGTGGCTACACCTTC	CASGSGTGARDGGYTF
NA	NA	TRBJ1-1	TRBV30	TGTGCCTGGAGTCCGGGAACCCTTGAAGCTTTCTTT	CAWSPGTLEAFF
NA	TRBD2	TRBJ2-7	TRBV30	TGTGCCTGGAGTGTAAAGGGACTAGAACGGCAGTACTTC	CAWSVKGLERQYF
NA	NA	TRBJ2-1	TRBV7-3	TGTGCCATTGCGGTAGGGCAGAATGAGCAGTTCTTC	CAIAVGQNEQFF
NA	NA	TRBJ2-2	TRBV5-1	TGCGCCAGCAGCGAGGCCGGGACGCAAACCGGGGAGCTGTTTTTT	CASSEAGTQTGELFF
NA	NA	TRBJ2-1	TRBV11-2	TGTGCCAGCAGCTTAGAGGTAGGGAGGATCAGCAATGAGCAGTTCTTC	CASSLEVGRISNEQFF
NA	TRBD1	TRBJ1-5	TRBV28	TGTGCCAGCAGTTCGACAGGGCTGCGCAATCAGCCCCAGCATTTT	CASSSTGLRNQPQHF
NA	TRBD2	TRBJ2-7	TRBV7-3	TGTGCCAGCAGCTTAAGGCAGACTAGCGGGAAGGACGAGCAGTACTTC	CASSLRQTSGKDEQYF
NA	TRBD1	TRBJ1-5	TRBV6-1	TGTGCCAGCAGCGGGACAGGAGGGCCGGTTCAGCCCCAGCATTTT	CASSGTGGPVQPQHF
once	TRBD1	TRBJ2-4	TRBV2	TGTGCCAGCAGTGAAAACCCGGGACAGAAAAACATTCAGTACTTC	CASSENPGQKNIQYF
NA	NA	TRBJ1-3	TRBV9	TGTGCCAGCAGCGTAGCTGACAAACCAACTGGAAACACCATATATTTT	CASSVADKPTGNTIYF
NA	TRBD1	TRBJ1-3	TRBV7-2	TGTGCCAGCAGTTCCCGTGGGGGGACAGGCTCTGGAAACACCATATATTTT	CASSSRGGTGSGNTIYF
NA	TRBD1	TRBJ1-1	TRBV18	TGTGCCAGCTTTTATAGCCGGGACAGGGGAAACACTGAAGCTTTCTTT	CASFYSRDRGNTEAFF
NA	TRBD2	TRBJ2-1	TRBV27	TGTGCCAGCAGTTTATGGGCGGGAGGCCTGGGGAATGAGCAGTTCTTC	CASSLWAGGLGNEQFF
once	NA	TRBJ2-5	TRBV6-1	TGTGCCAGCAGTGAAGCGACAGGACGTTGGGAAGAGACCCAGTACTTC	CASSEATGRWEETQYF
NA	NA	TRBJ2-1	TRBV15	TGTGCCACCAGCAGAGAGGAGGTGCGGTCGGATCATGAGCAGTTCTTC	CATSREEVRSDHEQFF
NA	TRBD1	TRBJ1-2	TRBV5-6	TGTGCCAGCAGCTCGGGACAGCTACGCAATTCTAACTATGGCTACACCTTC	CASSSGQLRNSNYGYTF
NA	NA	TRBJ1-1	TRBV18	TGTGCCAGCTCCCCGGACAGTTGGAACACTGAAGCTTTCTTT	CASSPDSWNTEAFF
NA	NA	TRBJ2-5	TRBV2	TGTGCCAGCAGTGGGATAGAAAGAGAGGCCCAGTACTTC	CASSGIEREAQYF
many	NA	TRBJ2-1	TRBV7-6	TGTGCCAGCAGCTTAGAAGGCGGAAGCTCCTACAATGAGCAGTTCTTC	CASSLEGGSSYNEQFF
NA	TRBD1	TRBJ2-5	TRBV9	TGTGCCAGCAGCGTAACGGACAGGGGTGAGACCCAGTACTTC	CASSVTDRGETQYF
NA	NA	TRBJ1-3	TRBV9	TGTGCCAGCAGCGTTTCCCCTAGCTCTGGAAACACCATATATTTT	CASSVSPSSGNTIYF
NA	NA	TRBJ2-7	TRBV7-2	TGTGCCAGCAGCTTAACCACAGGGCTCGAGCAGTACTTC	CASSLTTGLEQYF
NA	TRBD1	TRBJ1-2	TRBV25-1	TGTGCCAGCAGTGCCGGGGACAGCCTTAAGGGTGGCTACACCTTC	CASSAGDSLKGGYTF
NA	NA	TRBJ1-2	TRBV20-1	TGCAGTGCAACCAGGGTATCCGGCTACACCTTC	CSATRVSGYTF
once	NA	TRBJ2-7	TRBV6-5	TGTGCCAGCAGGGGAAGCACCTCCTACGAGCAGTACTTC	CASRGSTSYEQYF
once	TRBD1	TRBJ2-3	TRBV14	TGTGCCAGCAGCGACGGGACAGGGGCCGCAGATACGCAGTATTTT	CASSDGTGAADTQYF
once	TRBD1	TRBJ1-5	TRBV7-6	TGTGCCAGCAGCCTTGGACAGGGATGGGATCAGCCCCAGCATTTT	CASSLGQGWDQPQHF
NA	NA	TRBJ2-7	TRBV7-9	TGTGCCAGCAGCATACGACAGGTCCCCTACGAGCAGTACTTC	CASSIRQVPYEQYF
NA	NA	TRBJ1-1	TRBV28	TGTGCCAGCAGTTTGGAGGGTTCGAACACTGAAGCTTTCTTT	CASSLEGSNTEAFF
NA	TRBD2	TRBJ2-3	TRBV28	TGTGCCAGCAACAAGGGGACTAGCGGGAGATCAGATACGCAGTATTTT	CASNKGTSGRSDTQYF
few	TRBD1	TRBJ1-2	TRBV5-6	TGTGCCAGCAGCTCCAGGGGGCCTAATGGCTACACCTTC	CASSSRGPNGYTF
once	TRBD1	TRBJ2-5	TRBV5-1	TGCGCCAGCAGCTGGGGGACAGGGATTGAAGAGACCCAGTACTTC	CASSWGTGIEETQYF
NA	NA	TRBJ2-3	TRBV6-1	TGTGCCAGCAGTGATGTGCAGGGCGCAGATACGCAGTATTTT	CASSDVQGADTQYF
NA	NA	TRBJ1-3	TRBV5-5	TGTGCCAGCAGCTTGGGGGTGACAGGCACGACTGGAAACACCATATATTTT	CASSLGVTGTTGNTIYF
NA	TRBD1	TRBJ1-3	TRBV5-1	TGCGCCAGCAGCTGGGTAGGGACAGGGCACTCTGGAAACACCATATATTTT	CASSWVGTGHSGNTIYF
NA	NA	TRBJ1-4	TRBV6-1	TGTGCCAGCATTGCCGGGAGAAATAATGAAAAACTGTTTTTT	CASIAGRNNEKLFF
NA	NA	TRBJ1-2	TRBV18	TGTGCCAGCTCGTCCAATGGGCGGGCGGGGTATGGCTACACCTTC	CASSSNGRAGYGYTF
NA	NA	TRBJ1-1	TRBV7-9	TGTGCCAGCAGCTTAGTTCATCTCAGGGTAGCATCGGGAGCTTTCTTT	CASSLVHLRVASGAFF
NA	NA	TRBJ2-3	TRBV4-1	TGCGCCAGCAGCCAAACCGGGACGGCGGGAGATACGCAGTATTTT	CASSQTGTAGDTQYF
NA	TRBD2	TRBJ2-1	TRBV5-1	TGCGCCAGCAGCTTCGGGGGACTAGCGGTTCGTGAGCAGTTCTTC	CASSFGGLAVREQFF
many	NA	TRBJ2-7	TRBV29-1	TGCAGCGTTCGTTCGGGCGACGAGCAGTACTTC	CSVRSGDEQYF
NA	TRBD1	TRBJ2-2	TRBV5-1	TGCGCCAGCAGCTTGGCCGGGACAGGGACCGGGGAGCTGTTTTTT	CASSLAGTGTGELFF